This T cell receptor (beta chain) emerged from a study of blood T cell repertoires in COVID-19. In the study overall: COVID-19 samples, acute and convalescent, were from the United States, Italy and Spain.

This CDR3 comprises 16 residues. Trimming removed 0 bases at V and 2 bases at J, with 13 bases between. CDR1 is LGHNA and CDR2 is YNFKEQ in the germline V gene. Repertoires were generated with immunoSEQ multiplex PCR, while TCRdb's copy carries only in-frame clones and drops some. Of some 140,000 clones in the sample, around 83% were seen once. The TCR originated in a woman of 80 years or more with acute or convalescent COVID-19. Sequences were obtained from peripheral blood. The chain combines TRBV4-2 with TRBJ2-5; D ambiguous. The CDR3, as DNA: TGTGCCAGCAGCCAAGATGCGCCCGGGTGGCAAGAGACCCAGTACTTC. It translates to CASSQDAPGWQETQYF.